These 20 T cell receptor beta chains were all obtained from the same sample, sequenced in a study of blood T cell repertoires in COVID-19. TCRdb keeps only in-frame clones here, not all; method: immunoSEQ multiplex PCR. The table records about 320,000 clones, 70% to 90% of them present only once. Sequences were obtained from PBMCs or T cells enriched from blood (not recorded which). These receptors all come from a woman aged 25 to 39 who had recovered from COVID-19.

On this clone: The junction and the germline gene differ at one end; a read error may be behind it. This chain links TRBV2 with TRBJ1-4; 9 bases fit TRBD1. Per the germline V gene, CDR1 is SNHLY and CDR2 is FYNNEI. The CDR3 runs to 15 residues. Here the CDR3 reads CASREDRGRREKLFF. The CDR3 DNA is TGTGCCAGCAGAGAAGACAGGGGGAGGAGGGAAAAACTGTTTTTT.

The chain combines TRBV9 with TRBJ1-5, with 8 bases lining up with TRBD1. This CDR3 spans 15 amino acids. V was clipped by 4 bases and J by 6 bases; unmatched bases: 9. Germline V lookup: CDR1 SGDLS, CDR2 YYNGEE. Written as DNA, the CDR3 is TGTGCCAGCAGCAAAACAGGGGGAGGAGGTCAGCCCCAGCATTTT. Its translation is CASSKTGGGGQPQHF.

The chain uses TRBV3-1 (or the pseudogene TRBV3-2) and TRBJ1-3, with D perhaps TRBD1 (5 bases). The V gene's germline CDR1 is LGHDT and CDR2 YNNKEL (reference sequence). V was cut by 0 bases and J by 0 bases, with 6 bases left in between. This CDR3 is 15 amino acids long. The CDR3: CASSQEGGSGNTIYF. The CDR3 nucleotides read TGTGCCAGCAGCCAAGAGGGGGGCTCTGGAAACACCATATATTTT.

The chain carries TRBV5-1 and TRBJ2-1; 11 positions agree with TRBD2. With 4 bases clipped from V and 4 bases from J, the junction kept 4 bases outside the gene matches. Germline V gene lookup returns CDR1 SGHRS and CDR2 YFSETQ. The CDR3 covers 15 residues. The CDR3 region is CASSPTSGEYNEQFF. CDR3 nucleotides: TGCGCCAGCAGCCCGACTAGCGGGGAATACAATGAGCAGTTCTTC.

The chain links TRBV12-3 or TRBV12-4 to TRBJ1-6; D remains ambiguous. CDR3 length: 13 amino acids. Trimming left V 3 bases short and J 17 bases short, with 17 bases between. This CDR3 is CASSLSTAQLFHF. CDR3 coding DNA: TGTGCCAGCAGTTTGAGCACAGCCCAACTCTTCCACTTT.

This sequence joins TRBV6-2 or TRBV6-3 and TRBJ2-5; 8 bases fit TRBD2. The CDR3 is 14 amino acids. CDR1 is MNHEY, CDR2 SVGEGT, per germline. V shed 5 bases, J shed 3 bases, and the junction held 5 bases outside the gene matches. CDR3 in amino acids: CASSPGTREETQYF. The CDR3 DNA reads TGTGCCAGCAGTCCCGGGACTAGAGAAGAGACCCAGTACTTC.

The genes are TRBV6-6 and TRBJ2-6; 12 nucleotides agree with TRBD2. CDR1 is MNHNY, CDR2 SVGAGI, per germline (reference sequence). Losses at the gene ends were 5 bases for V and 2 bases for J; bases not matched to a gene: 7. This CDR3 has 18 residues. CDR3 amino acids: CASSRRTSGVAGANVLTF. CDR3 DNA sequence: TGTGCCAGCAGTCGTAGGACTAGCGGGGTGGCTGGGGCCAACGTCCTGACTTTC.

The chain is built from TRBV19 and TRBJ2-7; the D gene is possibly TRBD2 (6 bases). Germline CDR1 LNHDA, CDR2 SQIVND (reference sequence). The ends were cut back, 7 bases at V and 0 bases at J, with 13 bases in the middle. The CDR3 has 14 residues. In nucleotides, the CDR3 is TGTGCCAGTACCCTGACTAGGAGCTCCTACGAGCAGTACTTC. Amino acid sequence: CASTLTRSSYEQYF.

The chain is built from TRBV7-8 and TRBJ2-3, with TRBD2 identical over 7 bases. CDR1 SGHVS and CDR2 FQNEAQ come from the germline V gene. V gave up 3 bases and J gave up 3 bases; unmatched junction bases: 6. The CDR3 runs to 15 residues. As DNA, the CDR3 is TGTGCCAGCAGCTTTATGCGGGGGAGGACAGATACGCAGTATTTT. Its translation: CASSFMRGRTDTQYF.

CDR3 region: CASSDLGRGKVNTEAFF. For the CDR3, the DNA is TGTGCCAGCAGTGACCTTGGCAGGGGGAAGGTGAACACTGAAGCTTTCTTT. The gene calls are TRBV6-2 or TRBV6-3 and TRBJ1-1; 7 bases are a match to TRBD1. Germline trimming cut 5 bases from V and 0 bases from J; bases unmatched to any gene: 12. Per germline, CDR1 MNHEY and CDR2 SVGEGT. The CDR3 extends over 17 amino acids.

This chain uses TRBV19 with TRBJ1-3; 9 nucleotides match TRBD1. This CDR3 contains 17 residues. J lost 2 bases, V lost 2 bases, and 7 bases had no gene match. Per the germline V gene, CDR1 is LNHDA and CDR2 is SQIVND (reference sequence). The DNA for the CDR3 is TGTGCCAGTAGTATAAACCGCGGGACAGGGACTGGAAACACCATATATTTT. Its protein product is CASSINRGTGTGNTIYF. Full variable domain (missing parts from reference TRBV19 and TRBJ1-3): DGGITQSPKYLFRKEGQNVTLSCEQNLNHDAMYWYRQDPGQGLRLIYYSQIVNDFQKGDIAEGYSVSREKKESFPLTVTSAQKNPTAFYLCASSINRGTGTGNTIYFGEGSWLTVV.

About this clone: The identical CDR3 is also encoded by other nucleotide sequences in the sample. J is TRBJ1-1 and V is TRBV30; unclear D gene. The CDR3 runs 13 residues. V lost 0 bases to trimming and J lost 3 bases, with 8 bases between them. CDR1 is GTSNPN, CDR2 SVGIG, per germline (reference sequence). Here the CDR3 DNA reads TGTGCCTGGAGTGTTTCGGGTGACACTGAAGCTTTCTTT. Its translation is CAWSVSGDTEAFF.

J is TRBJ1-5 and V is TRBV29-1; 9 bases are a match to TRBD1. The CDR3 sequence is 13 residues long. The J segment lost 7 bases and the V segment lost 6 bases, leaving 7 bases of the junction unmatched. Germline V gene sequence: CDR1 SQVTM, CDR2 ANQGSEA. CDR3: CSVADDRGQPQHF. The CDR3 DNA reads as TGCAGCGTCGCCGACGACAGGGGGCAGCCCCAGCATTTT.

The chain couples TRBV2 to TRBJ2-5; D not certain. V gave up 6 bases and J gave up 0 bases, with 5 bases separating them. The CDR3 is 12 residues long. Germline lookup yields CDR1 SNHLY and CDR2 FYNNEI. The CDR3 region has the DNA TGTGCCAGCAGGGCGGACCAAGAGACCCAGTACTTC. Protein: CASRADQETQYF.

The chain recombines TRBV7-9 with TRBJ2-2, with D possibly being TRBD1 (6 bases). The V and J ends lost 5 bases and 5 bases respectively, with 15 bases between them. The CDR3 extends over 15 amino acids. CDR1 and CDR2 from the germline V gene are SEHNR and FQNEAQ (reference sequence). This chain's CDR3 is CASSPTQGKTGELFF. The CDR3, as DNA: TGTGCCAGCAGCCCCACCCAGGGGAAGACCGGGGAGCTGTTTTTT.

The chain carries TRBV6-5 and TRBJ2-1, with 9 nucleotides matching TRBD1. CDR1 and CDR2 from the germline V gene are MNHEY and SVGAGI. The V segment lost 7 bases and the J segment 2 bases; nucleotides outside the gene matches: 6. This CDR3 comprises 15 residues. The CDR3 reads CASTKGQGAYNEQFF. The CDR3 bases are TGTGCCAGCACAAAGGGACAGGGCGCCTACAATGAGCAGTTCTTC.

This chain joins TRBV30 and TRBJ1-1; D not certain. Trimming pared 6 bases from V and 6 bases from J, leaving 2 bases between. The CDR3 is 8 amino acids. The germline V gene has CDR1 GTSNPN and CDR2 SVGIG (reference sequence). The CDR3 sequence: CACAEAFF. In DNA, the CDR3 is TGTGCCTGCGCTGAAGCTTTCTTT.

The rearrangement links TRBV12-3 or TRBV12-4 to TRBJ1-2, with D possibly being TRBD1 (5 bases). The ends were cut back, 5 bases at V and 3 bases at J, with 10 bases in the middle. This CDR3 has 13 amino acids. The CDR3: CASSETAHYGYTF. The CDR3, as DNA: TGTGCCAGCAGTGAGACAGCCCACTATGGCTACACCTTC.

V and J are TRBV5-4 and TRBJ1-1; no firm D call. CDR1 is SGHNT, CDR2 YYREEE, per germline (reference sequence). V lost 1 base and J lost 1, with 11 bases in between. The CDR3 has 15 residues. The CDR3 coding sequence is TGTGCCAGCAGCTTGAAAGTCCAGGAGAACACTGAAGCTTTCTTT. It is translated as CASSLKVQENTEAFF.

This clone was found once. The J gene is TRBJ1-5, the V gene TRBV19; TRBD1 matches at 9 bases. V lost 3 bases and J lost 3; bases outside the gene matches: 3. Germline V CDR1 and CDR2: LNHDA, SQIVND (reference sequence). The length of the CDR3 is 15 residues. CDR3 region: CASSIGDRDNQPQHF. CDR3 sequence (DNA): TGTGCCAGTAGTATTGGGGACAGGGACAATCAGCCCCAGCATTTT.